This record looks at one T cell receptor (beta chain) sequence and its context. This sample was taken from a study of TIL therapy for anti-PD-1-resistant metastatic lung cancer. Study overall: Median tumor mutation burden was under 1.6 mutations per megabase.

Germline loops: CDR1 SNHLY, CDR2 FYNNEI. CDR3 length: 14 amino acids. V was clipped by 8 bases and J by 2 bases; unmatched bases: 7. Time point reported: pre-treatment sample, taken before nivolumab and TIL therapy. The tumor samples were excised metastases, mostly pleural nodules or supraclavicular lymph nodes. The immunoSEQ assay was v3. Libraries were sequenced to around 2 million read pairs (survey) or 5-6 million (deep). Some clones are missing from TCRdb's copy, which holds only in-frame ones; the method was immunoSEQ multiplex PCR. The sample includes approximately 92,000 clones, 50% to 70% of them seen just once.

This rearrangement joins TRBV2 to TRBJ2-3, with 7 bases aligning to TRBD1. The sequences come from tumor tissue, collected at baseline. The clonotype comes from a person aged 25 to 79 with non-small cell lung cancer. CDR3 amino acids: CASSQGQITDTQYF. CDR3 DNA sequence: TGTGCCAGCTCTCAGGGACAGATCACAGATACGCAGTATTTT.